This TCR beta chain was recorded in a study of T cell responses to AZD1222 COVID-19 vaccine. Germline V gene sequence: CDR1 KGHDR, CDR2 SFDVKD. Trimming took 11 bases from V and 4 from J, leaving 22 bases between them. This CDR3 is built from 15 residues. As for this clone: Its cognate antigen is unknown.

Study results and caveats: Unmutated variant regions are reportedly the target of nearly half of TCRs that are spike-specific.

Profiled with immunoSEQ multiplex PCR; TCRdb holds only in-frame clones, not every one. The sample has 100,000 to 150,000 clones, 80% to 90% seen once. The specimen was peripheral blood, collected on day 0 of AZD1222 vaccination. The chain recombines TRBV24-1 with TRBJ1-2; no reliable D call. This receptor was identified in an adult in good health. The CDR3 DNA sequence: TGTGCCATCCAGGACGGCTGGGAAACCGGCTATGGCTACACCTTC. Amino acids: CAIQDGWETGYGYTF.